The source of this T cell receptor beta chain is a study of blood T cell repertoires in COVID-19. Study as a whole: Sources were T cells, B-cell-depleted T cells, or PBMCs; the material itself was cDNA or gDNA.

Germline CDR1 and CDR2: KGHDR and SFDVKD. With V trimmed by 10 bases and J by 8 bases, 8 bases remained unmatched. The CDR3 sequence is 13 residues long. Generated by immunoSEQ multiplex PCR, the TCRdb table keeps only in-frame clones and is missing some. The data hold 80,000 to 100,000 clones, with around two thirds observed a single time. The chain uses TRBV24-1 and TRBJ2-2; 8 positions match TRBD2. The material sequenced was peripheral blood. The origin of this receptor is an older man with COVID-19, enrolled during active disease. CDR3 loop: CATGREVTGELFF. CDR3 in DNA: TGTGCCACTGGGCGGGAGGTCACTGGGGAGCTGTTTTTT.